The present T cell receptor (beta chain) was sequenced within a study of blood T cell repertoires in COVID-19. Two consecutive negative NP/OP PCR tests, clearance, or resolved symptoms defined Cohort 3 recovery. Sequencing was performed with immunoSEQ multiplex PCR; in TCRdb, only in-frame clones are kept and a portion is missing. The table includes fewer than 200,000 clones, approximately 80% detected once. The receptor was isolated from a man in his fifties who had recovered from COVID-19. Material: PBMCs or T cells enriched from blood (not recorded which).

Here the CDR3 DNA reads TGTGCCAGCAGTGGGGGGACTAGAAGTGAGACCCAGTACTTC. It encodes CASSGGTRSETQYF. V is TRBV2 and J is TRBJ2-5; 8 nucleotides line up with TRBD2. Germline-derived CDR1 and CDR2 are SNHLY and FYNNEI. The CDR3 totals 14 residues. Trimming removed 4 bases from V and 5 bases from J; junction bases left unmatched: 6. The whole variable domain, filled in from reference TRBV2 and TRBJ2-5, reads EPEVTQTPSHQVTQMGQEVILRCVPISNHLYFYWYRQILGQKVEFLVSFYNNEISEKSEIFDDQFSVERPDGSNFTLKIRSTKLEDSAMYFCASSGGTRSETQYFGPGTRLLVL.